This T cell receptor beta chain came from a study of cytomegalovirus exposure and HLA in healthy donors (TCRdb year 2017). Study-level background: In an earlier analysis of approximately 640 of the donors, about 260 Gb of sequence data and 90 million to 120 million unique TCR beta sequences from 150 million to 200 million T cells were reported. Among some 400 genotyped donors of the cohort, an average of around 250,000 unique TCR beta nucleotide sequences was sequenced per donor, of which about 19% were non-productive. HLA typing included class I and class II loci at four-digit resolution. All discovery cohort repertoires had been generated using a single sequencing platform. In addition to the first cohort of 666 subjects, a separate validation cohort of 130 or so different subjects was used. In a later analysis, previously published TCR beta repertoires from roughly 710 donors were re-analyzed and high-resolution HLA genotyping was added so that TCR occurrence patterns could be studied. A later genetic analysis took genome-wide SNP genotypes for about three fifths of the 666 donors and used that subset as a discovery cohort. Typing coverage varied by locus: about 620-630 donors for A, B, C, DRB1 and DQB1; about 520 for DQA1; about 600 for DPA1; around 450 for DPB1. The T cell repertoires of 666 subjects were profiled by immunosequencing and related to cytomegalovirus serostatus. Donor age, sex, ethnicity and CMV serostatus were collected together with the repertoire data. Of the roughly 400 genotyped donors, over 65% fell in the genetic ancestry cluster associated with self-reported Caucasian donors. High-throughput TCR immunosequencing, statistical association of individual TCRs with disease status, and machine learning were combined to predict cytomegalovirus infection status. Rather than drawing on any new phenotypic data, the later analysis identified candidate immune exposures from TCR beta sequences and the way those sequences occurred across donors. Because of strong linkage in the cohort, roughly five DR-DQ haplotypes were treated as single units for association and clustering. To decide whether each TCR beta V gene segment behaved as functional or pseudogenic, an earlier analysis of 587 of the donors relied on high-throughput TCR beta sequencing. The study was designed to test whether signatures of past pathogen exposure could be identified by cataloging public T cell receptors. About 280 gigabases of sequencing data and around 87 million unique TCR sequences were included in an early release covering around 600 HLA-typed donors. The investigation overall reported the following: In a later analysis, over 15,000 TCR beta sequences were associated with specific HLA alleles at a false discovery rate of 0.05. This cohort had only TCR beta chains sequenced, and the lack of alpha or paired-chain data limited which features could be detected. A further reported finding was that TCR beta sequences accurately predicted the HLA-A and HLA-B alleles for most subjects in the first cohort. HLA typing was unavailable for some donors at each locus, so association tests used only the typed subset. When HLA alleles, especially DR and DQ, strongly co-occurred, attributing TCR associations to individual alleles was difficult. According to a later analysis, TCR association rates differed among HLA loci, with DRB1 alleles showing the most associated TCRs and HLA-C alleles showing the fewest. Most TCR sequences were seen in very few donors, while some public TCRs were found in many individuals. Roughly uniform sequencing depth across donors was assumed in presence/absence analyses, although this assumption may not hold. In an earlier analysis of some 540 of the donors, most TCR beta V segments appeared in productive rearrangements about 90% or about 30% of the time, broadly matching IMGT annotations. In a later analysis, most CMV-associated TCR beta chains were found to appear HLA-restricted, with HLA associations seemingly driven largely by CMV exposure. The authors suggested that the approach could potentially be generalized to other disease states and immunological phenotypes. In vitro tests confirmed that a few of the cytomegalovirus-associated TCR beta chains recognize cytomegalovirus antigens. According to a later genetic analysis, donors in an Asian-associated ancestry cluster had fewer N-insertions in productive TCRs than the approximately 670-donor mean. The earlier analysis of approximately 590 of the donors excluded about 16 rarely observed V segments, including chromosome 9 orphons, because counts were too low. Because the 87-base-pair reads could not distinguish some IMGT-functional V segments, including TRBV6-2 and TRBV6-3, those segments were excluded. Correlated functional status among segregating V segments might be attributable to linkage disequilibrium, but an unknown experimental factor could not be ruled out. The sequencing pipeline was judged likely to have produced a cluster of highly shared sequence variants as a technical artifact. Compared with equally common non-associated chains, HLA-associated TCR beta chains in a later analysis were more clonally expanded and had lower generation probabilities. In a later analysis, several top co-occurrence clusters were reported to appear linked to parvovirus B19, influenza, CMV and Epstein-Barr virus. In both the original and validation cohorts, the classifier was reported to diagnose cytomegalovirus status with high specificity and sensitivity. In the study, 150 to 200 TCR beta chains were listed as associated with cytomegalovirus. V-gene and J-gene trimming of TCR beta chains was associated with a missense DCLRE1C variant in a later genetic analysis, and the association was replicated in an independent cohort. For the cohort, immune exposure information was limited to CMV serostatus.

Points on this clone: Its target antigen remains unknown. Per-base quality was not reported, and no clone a single base away is much larger than it.

In total, about 650 healthy bone marrow donors made up the cohort. All cohort members were sampled while nominally healthy, although unrecorded immune exposures were likely present. The donor was CMV seropositive and was included in the group of approximately 310 seropositive cohort members. A peripheral blood sample was collected from each donor, and TCR beta sequencing was performed on peripheral blood mononuclear cells. Genomic DNA was extracted from the blood cell samples with the Qiagen DNeasy Blood Extraction Kit. Library construction relied on the immunoSEQ multiplex PCR assay. The multiplex PCR relied on a mix of 60 forward primers for TCR Vbeta segments and 13 reverse primers for TCR Jbeta segments. The CDR3 region of rearranged TCR beta genes was amplified from genomic DNA by a multiplex PCR assay. The Illumina HiSeq System was used to sequence the amplified TCR beta libraries as 87-base-pair reads. In the authors' own workflow: Across the 666 repertoires, a later analysis counted tens of millions of unique TCR beta chains, roughly 11 million of which were shared by at least two donors. Raw reads were error-corrected and collapsed into unique sequences with a nearest-neighbor algorithm that merged closely related sequences to remove PCR and sequencing errors. V, D and J gene segments were assigned by aligning CDR3 sequences to IMGT reference sequences. For a sequence to be retained, a match of at least six nucleotides was required to both a V gene segment and a J gene segment. A rearrangement was called productive if the CDR3 had no stop codons and remained in frame with V and J, and every other rearrangement was called non-productive. CDR3 was defined by IMGT convention, running from the second conserved V-encoded cysteine to the conserved J-encoded phenylalanine. The earlier analysis of about 500 of the donors excluded sequences that lacked an unambiguous match to a single V gene segment. An earlier analysis of 587 of the donors called V segments functional above 56.7% productive rearrangements and segregating when the between-donor standard deviation exceeded 5%. A statistical classification framework was built for diagnosing cytomegalovirus status from the catalog of TCR beta chain sequences. V and J gene assignment, in a later analysis, came from comparing TCR nucleotide sequences with IMGT/GENE-DB human TR gene sequences. Using the TCRdist pipeline, a later analysis assigned CDR3 sequences along with most-parsimonious VDJ recombination scenarios. In a later analysis, every TCR beta chain was defined by the combination of its CDR3 amino acid sequence and its V-gene family, and reads without a unique V-gene family were dropped. A later analysis removed 592 highly shared, low-generation-probability nucleotide sequences to deal with suspected cross-contamination and a sequencing artifact. A later analysis calculated a clonal expansion index for each public chain from normalized within-repertoire ranks of inferred template counts. A later analysis computed generation probabilities with a VDJ recombination model fitted to out-of-frame rearrangements, and checked the results against IGoR. A later analysis scored TCR-TCR, TCR-HLA and TCR-CMV co-occurrence with hypergeometric tests, applying a repertoire-size bias correction to TCR pairs. In a later analysis, false discovery rates were estimated by permuting HLA or CMV assignments 20 times. In a later analysis, co-occurring TCRs were grouped using DBSCAN, with TCRdist sequence similarity added in when clustering inside HLA-allele-positive subsets. For co-occurrence clustering, repertoires with fewer than 30,000 or more than 120,000 public chains were excluded, along with five repertoires with anomalous nucleotide sharing. The source is immuneACCESS, and TCRdb retained only in-frame sequences with V and J called. Part of the clones is not carried over; for the studies checked, unresolved V genes explain less than half of this, and the remainder is unexplained. Clonal size and the V and J genes are those of that table, whereas D and trimming came from the DNA. For this sample there are around 130,000 clones; around 74% appear just once. The ten largest clones capture approximately 6.4% of the sample.

CDR1 and CDR2, per the germline V gene (reference sequence), are SGHNT and YYREEE. The CDR3 numbers 14 residues from cysteine through phenylalanine. The retained sequence is limited to the CDR3, 42 bases, with the frame set at the first base. Trimming at the junction amounts to 5 bases on V and 8 bases on J, and the germline ends lie 19 bases apart. Recombination connected TRBV5-4 to TRBJ1-2, and possibly TRBD1, on 5 matching bases. Sequenced material: PBMCs. This TCR came from a woman between 50 and 59 years old in good health and CMV-seropositive. The DNA reads as follows: TGTGCCAGCAGTGTCCCGCCAGGGTCAACCGGCTACACCTTC. It codes for CASSVPPGSTGYTF.